A single sample is the source of the 15 T cell receptor beta chains below, sequenced in a study of identical twins' blood T cells. TCRdb fed the 5' RACE reads into MiXCR, producing one record per CDR3 protein. This sample yields hundreds of thousands of distinct CDR3 sequences, of which about 28% are seen a single time; about 6% belongs to the top ten. Sequenced material: PBMCs. These receptor sequences come from a woman aged 18-49 years in good health.

This clonotype was observed a few times. The DNA for the CDR3 is TGTGCCAGCTCCCAGTTCTTTCTAGCGGGGGAATACACCGGGGAGCTGTTTTTT. It codes for CASSQFFLAGEYTGELFF. The rearrangement uses TRBV2 and TRBJ2-2; 10 bases align to TRBD2. Germline CDR1 reads SNHLY; CDR2 reads FYNNEI. This CDR3 region has 18 residues. Unmatched junction bases numbered 15, after V lost 8 bases and J lost 3 bases.

This clonotype occurred a few times. This CDR3 is CATSAQEKLFF. CDR3 DNA: TGTGCCACCAGTGCCCAAGAAAAACTGTTTTTT. The rearrangement joins TRBV15 to TRBJ1-4; no definite D call. Germline lookup yields CDR1 LNHNV and CDR2 YYDKDF (reference sequence). The CDR3 is 11 amino acids. The V gene lost 6 bases and the J gene lost 8 bases, with 7 bases spanning the gap.

The chain has TRBV29-1 and TRBJ1-4, with D possibly being TRBD1 (6 bases). Germline CDR1 is SQVTM and CDR2 is ANQGSEA. Trimming took 6 bases from V and 5 from J, leaving 16 bases between them. This CDR3 is 14 amino acids long. In DNA, the CDR3 is TGCAGCGTCGAACCCCGGGACACAAATGAAAAACTGTTTTTT. This encodes CSVEPRDTNEKLFF.

The V call is TRBV29-1, the J call TRBJ1-4, with a weak D call TRBD1 (5 bases). There are 12 residues in the CDR3. V lost 5 bases and J 7 bases, leaving 11 bases between the germline ends. Germline V gene lookup returns CDR1 SQVTM and CDR2 ANQGSEA. CDR3 protein: CSVKGTGEKLFF. As DNA, the CDR3 is TGCAGCGTTAAGGGGACGGGTGAAAAACTGTTTTTT.

In this sample, this clonotype turned up a few times. The chain joins TRBV9 to TRBJ2-4; 9 bases are a match to TRBD2. J lost 0 bases, V lost 4 bases, and 5 bases had no gene match. Germline CDR1 is SGDLS and CDR2 is YYNGEE. This CDR3 has 16 amino acids. The CDR3: CASSPRTSAAKNIQYF. CDR3 bases: TGTGCCAGCAGCCCCCGGACTAGCGCAGCCAAAAACATTCAGTACTTC.

The V and J genes are TRBV11-2 and TRBJ1-5; D remains ambiguous. Per the germline V gene, CDR1 is SGHAT and CDR2 is FQNNGV. This CDR3 contains 14 residues. V lost 5 bases to trimming and J lost 0 bases, with 8 bases between them. This CDR3 is CASSLSDSNQPQHF. The CDR3, as DNA: TGTGCCAGCAGCCTCTCGGATAGCAATCAGCCCCAGCATTTT.

Regarding this clonotype: One junction end disagrees with the germline gene, perhaps due to a read error. The genes are TRBV6-6 and TRBJ1-4; tentatively, D is TRBD1 (5 bases). Germline V gene lookup returns CDR1 MNHNY and CDR2 SVGAGI (reference sequence). This CDR3 contains 12 residues. DNA of the CDR3: TGTGCCAGCGGTTACGACAGTGAAAAACTGTTTTTT. Translating gives CASGYDSEKLFF.

The chain combines TRBV6-6 with TRBJ2-1, with 10 positions matching TRBD2. The length of the CDR3 is 14 residues. Germline V gene data show CDR1 as MNHNY and CDR2 as SVGAGI (reference sequence). V gave up 3 bases and J gave up 7 bases; unmatched junction bases: 3. The CDR3 nucleotides are TGTGCCAGCAGTTATGTTAGCGGGAGGAATGAGCAGTTCTTC. This sequence encodes CASSYVSGRNEQFF.

In this sample, this clonotype turned up a few times. This sequence joins TRBV19 and TRBJ2-7, with D tentatively TRBD2 (5 bases). Germline V gene lookup returns CDR1 LNHDA and CDR2 SQIVND (reference sequence). This CDR3 has 15 amino acids. The V and J ends lost 5 bases and 2 bases respectively, with 16 bases between them. The CDR3 DNA reads TGTGCCAGTAGTCCAAGGGTAGCGCACCCCTACGAGCAGTACTTC. Its translation: CASSPRVAHPYEQYF.

This clonotype was counted ten times or more. The chain joins TRBV19 to TRBJ2-3; possibly TRBD2 for D (6 bases). This CDR3 has 14 amino acids. Germline values: CDR1 LNHDA, CDR2 SQIVND (reference sequence). Trimming removed 5 bases from V and 2 bases from J, with 11 bases in between. The CDR3 region is CASSRDWATDTQYF. In nucleotides, the CDR3 is TGTGCCAGTAGTCGGGACTGGGCCACAGATACGCAGTATTTT.

V gene TRBV6-5 combines with J gene TRBJ1-1, with no clear D. Germline V gene sequence: CDR1 MNHEY, CDR2 SVGAGI. CDR3 size: 14 residues. V lost 2 bases to trimming and J lost 8 bases, with 15 bases between them. The CDR3 protein is CASSYVADEVEAFF. The CDR3 DNA sequence: TGTGCCAGCAGTTACGTGGCAGACGAAGTAGAAGCTTTCTTT.

This clonotype has just a few counts. The chain carries TRBV9 and TRBJ1-2; the match to TRBD1 covers 9 bases. The CDR3 totals 12 residues. The germline V gene has CDR1 SGDLS and CDR2 YYNGEE. The J segment lost 2 bases and the V segment lost 10 bases, leaving 3 bases of the junction unmatched. This CDR3 is CASGTGNYGYTF. As DNA, the CDR3 is TGTGCCTCCGGGACAGGGAACTATGGCTACACCTTC.

This clonotype was counted ten times or more. The chain joins TRBV20-1 to TRBJ2-4; D is unresolved. This CDR3 comprises 13 residues. Looked up from germline, CDR1 is DFQATT and CDR2 is SNEGSKA (reference sequence). Trimming removed 3 bases at V and 8 bases at J, with 14 bases between. CDR3 loop: CSARKSQRDIQYF. CDR3 sequence (DNA): TGCAGTGCTAGGAAGTCCCAAAGGGACATTCAGTACTTC.

This chain joins TRBV12-3 or TRBV12-4 and TRBJ2-1; D is unresolved. The CDR3 is made up of 13 amino acids. V was cut by 3 bases and J by 5 bases, with 8 bases left in between. The CDR3 protein is CASSLYSDNEQFF. CDR3 DNA sequence: TGTGCCAGCAGTTTGTATTCGGACAATGAGCAGTTCTTC.

A remark on this clonotype: One end of the junction is discordant with germline, which a read error may explain. This rearrangement joins TRBV10-3 to TRBJ1-3; D call uncertain. The V gene's germline CDR1 is ENHRY and CDR2 SYGVKD. This CDR3 is 15 amino acids long. This CDR3 reads CAISESFGSGDTIYF. The CDR3 DNA reads as TGTGCCATCAGTGAGTCTTTCGGCTCTGGAGACACCATATATTTT.